The sequence of this T cell receptor (beta chain) was determined in a study of blood T cell repertoires in COVID-19. The overall study: Sample material is recorded as cDNA or gDNA derived from T cells, B-cell-depleted T cells, or PBMCs.

Repertoires were generated with immunoSEQ multiplex PCR, while TCRdb's copy carries only in-frame clones and drops some. The profile shows under 65,000 clones, around 80% of them singletons. Sequenced sample: peripheral blood. This TCR was recovered from a woman aged 55-75 years with acute or convalescent COVID-19.

The CDR3 reads CAISDYSEEQYF. In DNA, the CDR3 is TGTGCCATCAGTGATTATAGTGAGGAGCAGTACTTC. The chain recombines TRBV10-3 with TRBJ2-7; D is ambiguous. CDR1 is ENHRY, CDR2 SYGVKD, per germline. The CDR3 is 12 amino acids. V shed 3 bases and J shed 7 bases, with 10 bases lying between them.